This T cell receptor beta chain was identified during a study of blood T cell repertoires in COVID-19 (dated by TCRdb to about 2020). Describing the broader study: Samples from collaborators originated in the United States, Italy and Spain and spanned both the acute and convalescent phases of COVID-19. The repertoires were made available in a free public database intended to serve as a resource for research on the immune response to SARS-CoV-2. Where HLA class I and class II types were available, the types were taken from metadata supplied by the sample provider, not from assay-based typing. Subjects who had been exposed to COVID-19, were actively infected with it, or had recovered from it provided the deeply sampled blood TCRbeta repertoires that made up the dataset. Samples were obtained from the ongoing ImmuneRACE study (first 160 participants) and from over 1,000 subjects provided by 6 global collaborators. The prospective study material was composed of cDNA or gDNA derived from T cells, B-cell-depleted T cells, or PBMCs. A de-identified subject ID, COVID-19 status, age in years and sex were almost always included in the sample metadata. Here is what the overall study found, with its caveats: Clinical and demographic metadata were provided uncurated, with the amount varying by source and participant.

Collaborating institutions collected whole blood in K2EDTA tubes following their own protocols. For TCRbeta analysis, collaborators shipped samples as frozen whole blood, isolated PBMCs, or DNA extracted from either of those sample types. Taken from the germline V gene, the CDR1 and CDR2 loops are MNHEY and SVGAGI. The CDR3 goes from the cysteine to the phenylalanine over 13 residues. The DNA shown is the 39-base CDR3, in frame from base 1. The germline V and J ends show losses of 5 bases and 8 bases respectively, and no gene match explains 7 bases of the junction. Regarding this clone: Its antigen is currently not known. Nothing much larger sits one base from this clone, and base qualities are not available.

The immunoSEQ Assay, a bias-controlled multiplex PCR, was used to amplify TCRbeta CDR3 regions from genomic DNA. The original methods were these. The number of nucleated cells in each sample was estimated by amplification of reference gene primers within the assay. To quantify the absolute abundance of each unique TCRbeta CDR3 rearrangement, sequence reads were collapsed and filtered. Productive Simpson clonality was computed per sample as the square root of Simpson's diversity index over productive rearrangements. The clones in this table, taken by TCRdb from immuneACCESS, are in-frame only. Not every clone is retained; where verified, under half of the shortfall comes from an unresolved V gene, and the cause of the rest is unknown. V, J and clone size are taken as reported in that table, and D and trimming were inferred from the DNA itself. The sample table shows 55,000 to 75,000 clones, and more than 75% are seen once. The ten top clones hold 6.5% to 9.5% of the sample.

The TCR comes from a man aged 45-65 years with active COVID-19. Sequences were obtained from peripheral blood. The rearranged chain carries TRBV6-5 and TRBJ2-5, with 8 bases in between that match TRBD2. The nucleotide sequence reads as follows: TGTGCCAGCAGTAGACCGGGGGGGGGAACCCAGTACTTC. Its amino acids are CASSRPGGGTQYF.